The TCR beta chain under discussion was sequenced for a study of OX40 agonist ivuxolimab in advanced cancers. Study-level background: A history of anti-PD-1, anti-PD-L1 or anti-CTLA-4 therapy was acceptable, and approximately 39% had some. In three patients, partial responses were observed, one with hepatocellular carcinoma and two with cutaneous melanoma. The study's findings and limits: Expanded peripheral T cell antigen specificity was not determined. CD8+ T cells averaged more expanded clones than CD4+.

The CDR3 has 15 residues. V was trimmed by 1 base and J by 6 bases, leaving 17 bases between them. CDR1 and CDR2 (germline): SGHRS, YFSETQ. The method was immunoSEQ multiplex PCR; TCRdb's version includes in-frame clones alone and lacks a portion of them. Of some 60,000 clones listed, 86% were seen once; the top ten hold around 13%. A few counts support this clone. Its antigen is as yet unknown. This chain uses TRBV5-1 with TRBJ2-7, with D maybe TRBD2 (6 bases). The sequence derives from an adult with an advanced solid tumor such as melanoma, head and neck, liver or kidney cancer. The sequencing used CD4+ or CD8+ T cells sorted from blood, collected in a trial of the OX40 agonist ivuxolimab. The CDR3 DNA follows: TGCGCCAGCAGCTTGTTTGGGGACTCCGATGGCGAGCAGTACTTC. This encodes CASSLFGDSDGEQYF.